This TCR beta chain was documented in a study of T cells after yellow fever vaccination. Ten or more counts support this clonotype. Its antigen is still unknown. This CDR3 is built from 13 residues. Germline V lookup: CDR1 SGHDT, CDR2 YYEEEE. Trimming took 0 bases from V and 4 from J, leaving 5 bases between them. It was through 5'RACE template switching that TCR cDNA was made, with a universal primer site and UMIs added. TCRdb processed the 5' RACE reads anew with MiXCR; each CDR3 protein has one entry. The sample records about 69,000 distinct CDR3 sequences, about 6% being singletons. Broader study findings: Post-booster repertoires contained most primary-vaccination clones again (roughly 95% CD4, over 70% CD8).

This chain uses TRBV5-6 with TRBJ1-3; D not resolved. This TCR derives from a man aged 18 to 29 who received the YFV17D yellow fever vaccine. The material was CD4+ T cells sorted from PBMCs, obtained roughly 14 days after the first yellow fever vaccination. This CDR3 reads CASSLAPGNTIYF. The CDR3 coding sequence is TGTGCCAGCAGCTTGGCGCCAGGAAACACCATATATTTT.